Reported below is one T cell receptor beta chain. The CDR3 extends over 15 amino acids. The germline V gene encodes CDR1 MGHDK and CDR2 SYGVNS. Trimming took 4 bases from V and 2 from J; bases not matched to a gene: 5. The data were taken from a study of T cells after yellow fever vaccination. Each CDR3 protein gets one entry after TCRdb re-called the 5' RACE reads with MiXCR. This table holds 300,000 or so distinct CDR3 sequences, around 6.8% found once. The specimen was PBMCs, collected 45 days after the first yellow fever vaccination. This chain joins TRBV25-1 and TRBJ2-7; 10 nucleotides agree with TRBD1. This TCR was sampled from a man aged 18-30 years who received the YFV17D yellow fever vaccine. The CDR3 is CASSARQGATYEQYF. CDR3 DNA sequence: TGTGCCAGCAGTGCCAGACAGGGGGCAACCTACGAGCAGTACTTC.